This T cell receptor beta chain was captured by sequencing in a study of PD-1 blockade in classical Hodgkin lymphoma. Study-wide findings and caveats: Any patient who commenced nivolumab under 1 year after ASCT was excluded.

All patients relapsed after autologous stem cell transplantation, and brentuximab vedotin exposure varied. Responses achieved at best were complete response, partial response or progressive disease. Comments on this clone: The antigen remains undetermined.

Repertoires were generated with immunoSEQ multiplex PCR, while TCRdb's copy carries only in-frame clones and drops some. The sample contains 75,000 to 100,000 clones, 65% to 85% of which appear only once. The CDR3 covers 15 residues. Germline CDR1 LNHDA, CDR2 SQIVND (reference sequence). V lost 6 bases to trimming and J lost 0 bases, with 12 bases between them. The chain uses TRBV19 and TRBJ1-3; D is perhaps TRBD1 (6 bases). The specimen was peripheral blood mononuclear cells (PBMCs), collected at baseline. This clonotype was obtained from a human donor with classical Hodgkin lymphoma. The CDR3 is CASSGGFYSGNTIYF. The CDR3 DNA reads TGTGCCAGTAGCGGGGGCTTCTACTCTGGAAACACCATATATTTT. Full variable domain (missing parts from reference TRBV19 and TRBJ1-3): DGGITQSPKYLFRKEGQNVTLSCEQNLNHDAMYWYRQDPGQGLRLIYYSQIVNDFQKGDIAEGYSVSREKKESFPLTVTSAQKNPTAFYLCASSGGFYSGNTIYFGEGSWLTVV.